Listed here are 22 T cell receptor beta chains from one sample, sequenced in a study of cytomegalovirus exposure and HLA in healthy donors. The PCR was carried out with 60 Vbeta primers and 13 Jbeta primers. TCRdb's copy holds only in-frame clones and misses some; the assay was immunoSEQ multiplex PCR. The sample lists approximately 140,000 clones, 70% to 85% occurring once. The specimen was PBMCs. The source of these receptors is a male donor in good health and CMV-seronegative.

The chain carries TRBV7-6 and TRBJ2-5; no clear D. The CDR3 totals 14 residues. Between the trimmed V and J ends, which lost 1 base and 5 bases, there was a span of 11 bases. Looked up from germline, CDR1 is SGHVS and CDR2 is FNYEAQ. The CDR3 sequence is CASSLGPPRETQYF. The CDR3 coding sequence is TGTGCCAGCAGCTTAGGTCCTCCGCGTGAGACCCAGTACTTC.

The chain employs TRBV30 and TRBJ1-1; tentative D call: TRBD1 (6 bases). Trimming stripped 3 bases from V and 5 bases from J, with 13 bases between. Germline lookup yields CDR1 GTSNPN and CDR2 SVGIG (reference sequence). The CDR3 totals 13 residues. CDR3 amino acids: CAWRTRGGTEAFF. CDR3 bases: TGTGCCTGGAGGACTAGGGGGGGGACTGAAGCTTTCTTT.

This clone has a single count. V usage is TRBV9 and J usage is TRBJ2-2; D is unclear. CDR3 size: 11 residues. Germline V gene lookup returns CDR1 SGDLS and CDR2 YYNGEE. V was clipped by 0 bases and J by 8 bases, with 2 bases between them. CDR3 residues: CASSVAGELFF. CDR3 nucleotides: TGTGCCAGCAGCGTAGCTGGGGAGCTGTTTTTT.

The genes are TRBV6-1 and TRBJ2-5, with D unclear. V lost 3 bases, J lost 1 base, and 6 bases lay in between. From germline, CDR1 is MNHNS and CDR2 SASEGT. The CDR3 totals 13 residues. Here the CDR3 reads CASSDFFQETQYF. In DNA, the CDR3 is TGTGCCAGCAGTGATTTCTTCCAAGAGACCCAGTACTTC.

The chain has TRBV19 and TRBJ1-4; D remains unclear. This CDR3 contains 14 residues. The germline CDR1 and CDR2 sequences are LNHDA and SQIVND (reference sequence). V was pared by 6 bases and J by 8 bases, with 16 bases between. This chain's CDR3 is CASRTRTAGEKLFF. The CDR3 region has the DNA TGTGCCAGTAGGACTCGGACGGCGGGGGAAAAACTGTTTTTT.

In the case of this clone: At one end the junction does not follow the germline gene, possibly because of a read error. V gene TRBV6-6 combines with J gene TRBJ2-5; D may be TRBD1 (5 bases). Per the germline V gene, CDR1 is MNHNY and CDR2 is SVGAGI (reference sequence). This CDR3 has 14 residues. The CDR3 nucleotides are TGTGCCATCAGTGAGTCGACAGAGACGGAGACCCAGTACTTC. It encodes CAISESTETETQYF.

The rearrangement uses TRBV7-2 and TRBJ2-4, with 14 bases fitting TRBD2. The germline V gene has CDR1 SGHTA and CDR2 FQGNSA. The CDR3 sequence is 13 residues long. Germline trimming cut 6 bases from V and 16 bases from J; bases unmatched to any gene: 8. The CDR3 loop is CASSPGLAGAVYF. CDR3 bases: TGTGCCAGCAGTCCGGGACTAGCGGGAGCGGTATACTTC.

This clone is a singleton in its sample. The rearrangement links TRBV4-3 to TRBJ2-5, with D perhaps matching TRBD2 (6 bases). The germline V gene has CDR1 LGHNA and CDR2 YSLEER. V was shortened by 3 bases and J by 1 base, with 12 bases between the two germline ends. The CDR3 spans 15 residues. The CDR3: CASSQVLAAQETQYF. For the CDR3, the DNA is TGCGCCAGCAGCCAGGTACTAGCTGCCCAAGAGACCCAGTACTTC.

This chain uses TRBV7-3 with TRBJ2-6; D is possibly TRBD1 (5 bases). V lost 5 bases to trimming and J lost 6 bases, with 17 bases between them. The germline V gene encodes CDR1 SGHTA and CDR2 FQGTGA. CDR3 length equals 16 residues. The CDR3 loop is CASSPNPGNLANVLTF. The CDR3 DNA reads TGTGCCAGCAGCCCCAATCCAGGGAATCTGGCCAACGTCCTGACTTTC.

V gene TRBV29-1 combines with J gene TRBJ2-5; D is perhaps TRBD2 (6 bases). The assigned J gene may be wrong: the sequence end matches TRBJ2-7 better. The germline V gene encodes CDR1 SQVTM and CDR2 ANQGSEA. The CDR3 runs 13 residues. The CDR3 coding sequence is TGCAGCGTTGAAGTTGGAGGGGCTTACGAGCAGTACTTC. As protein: CSVEVGGAYEQYF.

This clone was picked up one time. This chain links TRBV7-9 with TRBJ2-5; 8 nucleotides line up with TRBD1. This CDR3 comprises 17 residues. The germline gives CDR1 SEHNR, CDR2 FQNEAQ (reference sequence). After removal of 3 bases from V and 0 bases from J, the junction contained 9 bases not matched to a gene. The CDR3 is CASSLVPGTGYQETQYF. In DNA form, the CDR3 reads TGTGCCAGCAGCTTGGTTCCCGGGACAGGATACCAAGAGACCCAGTACTTC.

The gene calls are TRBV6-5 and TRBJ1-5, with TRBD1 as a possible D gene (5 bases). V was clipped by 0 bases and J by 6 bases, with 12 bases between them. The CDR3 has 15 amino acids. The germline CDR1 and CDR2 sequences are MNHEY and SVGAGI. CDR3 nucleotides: TGTGCCAGCAGTTACTCTTGGCAGGGTAGTCAGCCCCAGCATTTT. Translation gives CASSYSWQGSQPQHF.

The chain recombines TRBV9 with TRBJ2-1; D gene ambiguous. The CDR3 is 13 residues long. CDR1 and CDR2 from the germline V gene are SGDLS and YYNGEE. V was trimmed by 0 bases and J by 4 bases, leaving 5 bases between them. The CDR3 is CASSVAEYNEQFF. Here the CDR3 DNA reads TGTGCCAGCAGCGTAGCCGAGTACAATGAGCAGTTCTTC.

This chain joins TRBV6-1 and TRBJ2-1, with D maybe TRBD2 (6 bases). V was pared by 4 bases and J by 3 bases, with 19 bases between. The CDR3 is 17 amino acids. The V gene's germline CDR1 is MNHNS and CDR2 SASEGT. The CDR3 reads CASSGFDATSVYNEQFF. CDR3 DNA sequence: TGTGCCAGCAGTGGCTTCGATGCGACTAGTGTCTACAATGAGCAGTTCTTC.

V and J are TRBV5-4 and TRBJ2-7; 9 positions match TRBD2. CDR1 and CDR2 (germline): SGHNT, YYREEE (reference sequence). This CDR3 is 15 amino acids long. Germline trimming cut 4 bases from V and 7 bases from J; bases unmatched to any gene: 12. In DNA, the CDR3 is TGTGCCAGCAGCCCTCCCGGGCAGCGGGAGGAGGAGCAGTACTTC. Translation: CASSPPGQREEEQYF.

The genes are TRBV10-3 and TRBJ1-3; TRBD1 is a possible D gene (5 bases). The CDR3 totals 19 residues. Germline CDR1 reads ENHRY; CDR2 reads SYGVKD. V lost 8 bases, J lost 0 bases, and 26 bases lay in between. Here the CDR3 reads CAIAPFFGDEGLSGNTIYF. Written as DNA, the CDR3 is TGTGCCATCGCTCCTTTTTTTGGGGACGAGGGACTCTCTGGAAACACCATATATTTT.

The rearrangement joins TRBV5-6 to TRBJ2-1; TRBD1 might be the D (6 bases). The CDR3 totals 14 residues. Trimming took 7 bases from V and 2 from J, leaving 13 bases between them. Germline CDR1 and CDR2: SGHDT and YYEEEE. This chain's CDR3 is CASGTGTPYNEQFF. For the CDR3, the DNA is TGTGCCAGCGGAACAGGGACGCCCTACAATGAGCAGTTCTTC.

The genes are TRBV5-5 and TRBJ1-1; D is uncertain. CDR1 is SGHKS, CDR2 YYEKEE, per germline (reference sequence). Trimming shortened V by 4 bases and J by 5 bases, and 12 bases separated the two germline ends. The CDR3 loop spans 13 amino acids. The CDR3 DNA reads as TGTGCCAGCAGCCAGAGGTCCCTGACTGAAGCTTTCTTT. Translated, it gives CASSQRSLTEAFF. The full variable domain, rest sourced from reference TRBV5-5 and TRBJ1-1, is DAGVTQSPTHLIKTRGQQVTLRCSPISGHKSVSWYQQVLGQGPQFIFQYYEKEERGRGNFPDRFSARQFPNYSSELNVNALLLGDSALYLCASSQRSLTEAFFGQGTRLTVV.

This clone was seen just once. CDR3 sequence (DNA): TGTGCCAGCAGTGAACTAGGCGGGAGCTACGAGCAGTACTTC. This gives the protein CASSELGGSYEQYF. This sequence joins TRBV6-1 and TRBJ2-7; 7 bases line up with TRBD2. J gave up 3 bases and V 2 bases, and 4 bases lay outside the gene matches. Germline CDR1 reads MNHNS; CDR2 reads SASEGT. The CDR3 length is 14 residues.

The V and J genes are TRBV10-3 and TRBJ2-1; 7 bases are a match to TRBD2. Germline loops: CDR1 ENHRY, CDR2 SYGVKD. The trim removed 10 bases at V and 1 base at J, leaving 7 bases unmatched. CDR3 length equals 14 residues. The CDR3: CATERDPSYNEQFF. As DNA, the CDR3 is TGTGCCACCGAGCGGGACCCTTCCTACAATGAGCAGTTCTTC.

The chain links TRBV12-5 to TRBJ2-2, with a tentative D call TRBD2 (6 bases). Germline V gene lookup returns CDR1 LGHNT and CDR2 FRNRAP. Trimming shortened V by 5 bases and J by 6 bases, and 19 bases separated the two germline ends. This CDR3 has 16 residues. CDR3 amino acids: CASGVALGGMAGELFF. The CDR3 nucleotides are TGTGCTAGTGGTGTAGCGCTTGGGGGGATGGCCGGGGAGCTGTTTTTT.

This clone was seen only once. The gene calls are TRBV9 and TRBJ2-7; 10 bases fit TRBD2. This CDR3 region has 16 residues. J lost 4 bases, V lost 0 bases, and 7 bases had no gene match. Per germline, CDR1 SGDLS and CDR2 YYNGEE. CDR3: CASSVGPLAGVYEQYF. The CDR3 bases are TGTGCCAGCAGCGTAGGCCCCCTAGCGGGAGTTTACGAGCAGTACTTC.